The rows below give T cell receptor beta chains drawn from one sample of a study of blood T cell repertoires in COVID-19. Clones were sequenced by immunoSEQ multiplex PCR, and TCRdb holds only the in-frame ones, with some missing. The sample records around 300,000 clones, 90% being singletons. Sample: PBMCs or T cells enriched from blood (not recorded which). These receptors all stem from a woman under 30 with acute COVID-19. Both conserved end residues are part of each CDR3. D genes are given only for firm matches. The size entry is marked missing in some rows and otherwise reads once, few, many or a size class.

size: few; D: TRBD2; J: TRBJ2-7; V: TRBV30; CDR3: CAWRRASGTSYEQYF; DNA: TGTGCCTGGAGGCGGGCTAGCGGGACCTCCTACGAGCAGTACTTC
size: .; D: .; J: TRBJ1-6; V: TRBV5-1; CDR3: CASSLVQGIGSPLHF; DNA: TGCGCCAGCAGCTTGGTACAGGGAATTGGTTCACCCCTCCACTTT
size: .; D: TRBD2; J: TRBJ2-7; V: TRBV9; CDR3: CASSVGLAGGEQYF; DNA: TGTGCCAGCAGCGTAGGATTAGCGGGCGGCGAGCAGTACTTC
size: .; D: TRBD1; J: TRBJ2-7; V: TRBV2; CDR3: CASKQGAYSYEQYF; DNA: TGTGCCAGCAAACAGGGGGCGTACTCCTACGAGCAGTACTTC
size: .; D: TRBD2; J: TRBJ2-3; V: TRBV11-2; CDR3: CASSPTPSGGLGDTQYF; DNA: TGTGCCAGCAGCCCCACCCCCTCGGGAGGCTTAGGGGATACGCAGTATTTT
size: .; D: TRBD1; J: TRBJ1-1; V: TRBV5-1; CDR3: CASSLEQGGTEAFF; DNA: TGCGCCAGCAGCTTGGAACAGGGGGGCACTGAAGCTTTCTTT
size: .; D: .; J: TRBJ1-1; V: TRBV29-1; CDR3: CSVEWGMNTEAFF; DNA: TGCAGCGTTGAGTGGGGCATGAACACTGAAGCTTTCTTT
size: .; D: TRBD2; J: TRBJ2-1; V: TRBV5-1; CDR3: CASSLVGEGRVEQFF; DNA: TGCGCCAGCAGCTTGGTAGGGGAGGGCCGGGTTGAGCAGTTCTTC
size: few; D: .; J: TRBJ2-3; V: TRBV6-5; CDR3: CASSGSTDTQYF; DNA: TGTGCCAGTAGCGGTAGCACAGATACGCAGTATTTT
size: .; D: .; J: TRBJ2-3; V: TRBV24-1; CDR3: CATSAGNTDTQYF; DNA: TGTGCCACGTCCGCGGGGAACACAGATACGCAGTATTTT
size: .; D: TRBD2; J: TRBJ2-5; V: TRBV27; CDR3: CASGTSGTKKWTQYF; DNA: TGTGCCAGTGGGACTAGCGGGACGAAGAAGTGGACCCAGTACTTC
size: .; D: .; J: TRBJ2-1; V: TRBV7-9; CDR3: CASSSPGGGTYNEQFF; DNA: TGTGCCAGCAGCTCTCCGGGGGGCGGGACTTACAATGAGCAGTTCTTC
size: .; D: TRBD1; J: TRBJ2-1; V: TRBV4-1; CDR3: CASSQERGGDEQFF; DNA: TGCGCCAGCAGCCAAGAAAGAGGGGGCGATGAGCAGTTCTTC
size: .; D: TRBD1; J: TRBJ1-2; V: TRBV28; CDR3: CASSSAGTGYGYTF; DNA: TGTGCCAGCAGTTCCGCCGGGACAGGGTATGGCTACACCTTC
size: .; D: .; J: TRBJ1-2; V: TRBV5-1; CDR3: CASREDSSNYGYTF; DNA: TGCGCCAGCAGGGAGGACAGCTCGAACTATGGCTACACCTTC
size: once; D: .; J: TRBJ2-1; V: TRBV6-5; CDR3: CASSYDGTSIYNEQFF; DNA: TGTGCCAGCAGTTACGACGGGACTTCTATCTACAATGAGCAGTTCTTC
size: .; D: .; J: TRBJ1-3; V: TRBV30; CDR3: CAWSVHSSGNTIYF; DNA: TGTGCCTGGAGTGTACACAGCTCTGGAAACACCATATATTTT
size: few; D: TRBD1; J: TRBJ2-7; V: TRBV15; CDR3: CATSRDRAGGYEQYF; DNA: TGTGCCACCAGCAGAGATCGGGCAGGGGGATACGAGCAGTACTTC
size: .; D: TRBD1; J: TRBJ1-2; V: TRBV5-6; CDR3: CASSLGQGKANYGYTF; DNA: TGTGCCAGCAGCCTGGGACAGGGGAAAGCTAACTATGGCTACACCTTC
size: .; D: .; J: TRBJ1-2; V: TRBV9; CDR3: CASSVRNYDDYTF; DNA: TGTGCCAGCAGCGTACGCAACTACGACGACTACACCTTC
size: .; D: TRBD1; J: TRBJ2-5; V: TRBV5-1; CDR3: CASSRGQGGMQTQYF; DNA: TGCGCCAGCAGCCGGGGACAGGGTGGGATGCAGACCCAGTACTTC
size: .; D: .; J: TRBJ1-1; V: TRBV28; CDR3: CASSSGGGGNTEAFF; DNA: TGTGCCAGCAGCTCGGGTGGGGGAGGGAACACTGAAGCTTTCTTT
size: .; D: .; J: TRBJ1-2; V: TRBV2; CDR3: CASRGGVDYGYTF; DNA: TGTGCCAGCAGGGGGGGTGTCGACTATGGCTACACCTTC
size: .; D: .; J: TRBJ2-3; V: TRBV11-3; CDR3: CASSLDVTRGDTQYF; DNA: TGTGCCAGCAGCTTAGATGTGACGCGGGGAGATACGCAGTATTTT
size: .; D: .; J: TRBJ1-2; V: TRBV27; CDR3: CASSLLGGSYGYTF; DNA: TGTGCCAGCAGTTTATTAGGCGGGTCCTATGGCTACACCTTC
size: .; D: TRBD2; J: TRBJ2-1; V: TRBV10-3; CDR3: CAISEGLAVGELNFF; DNA: TGTGCCATCAGTGAGGGGCTAGCGGTCGGGGAGCTTAATTTCTTC
size: .; D: TRBD2; J: TRBJ2-5; V: TRBV30; CDR3: CAWSGTSGSEKTQYF; DNA: TGTGCCTGGAGTGGTACTAGCGGGAGTGAGAAGACCCAGTACTTC
size: .; D: .; J: TRBJ1-1; V: TRBV19; CDR3: CASTQRDGLNTEAFF; DNA: TGTGCCAGTACCCAGCGGGATGGATTGAACACTGAAGCTTTCTTT
size: .; D: TRBD1; J: TRBJ2-7; V: TRBV7-9; CDR3: CASSFGQEGSYEQYF; DNA: TGTGCCAGCAGCTTTGGACAGGAAGGCTCCTACGAGCAGTACTTC
size: .; D: .; J: TRBJ1-5; V: TRBV2; CDR3: CASSEGYSNQPQHF; DNA: TGTGCCAGCAGTGAGGGCTATAGCAATCAGCCCCAGCATTTT
size: .; D: .; J: TRBJ2-4; V: TRBV7-2; CDR3: CASSPNGAKNIQYF; DNA: TGTGCCAGCAGTCCGAACGGGGCCAAAAACATTCAGTACTTC
size: .; D: .; J: TRBJ1-1; V: TRBV6-2/TRBV6-3; CDR3: CASSPVAGEGTEAFF; DNA: TGTGCCAGCAGCCCCGTCGCCGGGGAAGGGACTGAAGCTTTCTTT
size: .; D: .; J: TRBJ1-6; V: TRBV18; CDR3: CASSRLLGLSYNSPLHF; DNA: TGTGCCAGCTCTCGGTTGCTGGGACTCTCCTATAATTCACCCCTCCACTTT
size: .; D: TRBD2; J: TRBJ2-7; V: TRBV5-6; CDR3: CASSLGGAGGYEQYF; DNA: TGTGCCAGCAGCTTGGGTGGCGCGGGAGGATACGAGCAGTACTTC
size: .; D: .; J: TRBJ1-3; V: TRBV9; CDR3: CASSGGTGSAWNTIYF; DNA: TGTGCCAGCAGCGGGGGAACAGGGTCAGCTTGGAACACCATATATTTT
size: .; D: TRBD1; J: TRBJ2-2; V: TRBV2; CDR3: CASPEARTGHTGELFF; DNA: TGTGCCAGCCCCGAAGCGAGGACAGGGCACACCGGGGAGCTGTTTTTT
size: .; D: TRBD1; J: TRBJ1-1; V: TRBV6-5; CDR3: CASSYKGAWTEAFF; DNA: TGTGCCAGCAGTTACAAGGGGGCGTGGACTGAAGCTTTCTTT
size: .; D: TRBD1; J: TRBJ2-7; V: TRBV2; CDR3: CASSERTGAGYEQYF; DNA: TGTGCCAGCAGTGAACGGACAGGGGCTGGCTACGAGCAGTACTTC
size: .; D: TRBD1; J: TRBJ1-6; V: TRBV19; CDR3: CASGTTGSPLHF; DNA: TGTGCCAGCGGGACGACAGGGTCACCCCTCCACTTT
size: .; D: TRBD2; J: TRBJ2-5; V: TRBV30; CDR3: CAWSNSGRTQYF; DNA: TGTGCCTGGAGTAATAGCGGGAGGACCCAGTACTTC
size: .; D: .; J: TRBJ2-3; V: TRBV24-1; CDR3: CATSDLSSQYF; DNA: TGTGCCACCAGTGACCTGAGTTCGCAGTATTTT
size: few; D: .; J: TRBJ1-2; V: TRBV18; CDR3: CASSPDKNYGYTF; DNA: TGTGCCAGCTCACCGGACAAAAACTATGGCTACACCTTC
size: once; D: .; J: TRBJ2-1; V: TRBV11-2; CDR3: CASRAQGRNNEQFF; DNA: TGTGCCAGCAGGGCACAAGGCAGGAACAATGAGCAGTTCTTC
size: .; D: .; J: TRBJ1-5; V: TRBV28; CDR3: CASSLLGQGRQPQHF; DNA: TGTGCCAGCAGTTTATTGGGGCAGGGAAGACAGCCCCAGCATTTT
size: .; D: .; J: TRBJ2-5; V: TRBV20-1; CDR3: CSASIDRYQETQYF; DNA: TGCAGTGCTAGTATAGACAGGTACCAAGAGACCCAGTACTTC
size: .; D: .; J: TRBJ1-1; V: TRBV30; CDR3: CAWSEDYPEAFF; DNA: TGTGCCTGGAGTGAGGACTACCCTGAAGCTTTCTTT
size: .; D: TRBD2; J: TRBJ2-3; V: TRBV24-1; CDR3: CATSDWSGSSADTQYF; DNA: TGTGCCACCAGTGATTGGAGCGGGAGTTCGGCAGATACGCAGTATTTT
size: .; D: .; J: TRBJ1-5; V: TRBV6-6; CDR3: CASNLQGVNQPQHF; DNA: TGTGCCAGCAACCTCCAAGGGGTCAATCAGCCCCAGCATTTT
size: .; D: TRBD1; J: TRBJ1-6; V: TRBV28; CDR3: CASSLDRQGSPLHF; DNA: TGTGCCAGCAGTTTAGACAGACAGGGTTCACCCCTCCACTTT
size: .; D: .; J: TRBJ2-5; V: TRBV2; CDR3: CASGTRDSEGETQYF; DNA: TGTGCCAGTGGGACCCGGGACTCAGAGGGGGAGACCCAGTACTTC
size: .; D: TRBD1; J: TRBJ1-2; V: TRBV4-2; CDR3: CASSPRTGSINYGYTF; DNA: TGTGCCAGCAGCCCCCGGACAGGCTCAATTAACTATGGCTACACCTTC
size: few; D: .; J: TRBJ1-6; V: TRBV19; CDR3: CASTQGAYNSPLHF; DNA: TGTGCCAGTACCCAGGGTGCCTATAATTCACCCCTCCACTTT
size: .; D: .; J: TRBJ2-7; V: TRBV18; CDR3: CASSPKSLSVQGGGSYEQYF; DNA: TGTGCCAGCTCCCCCAAAAGCCTATCGGTACAGGGGGGGGGCTCCTACGAGCAGTACTTC
size: .; D: .; J: TRBJ1-1; V: TRBV18; CDR3: CASSPLNTGGTEAFF; DNA: TGTGCCAGCTCACCACTTAACACCGGGGGCACTGAAGCTTTCTTT
size: once; D: TRBD1; J: TRBJ1-3; V: TRBV7-9; CDR3: CASSLSRQGSNTIYF; DNA: TGTGCCAGCAGCTTATCCCGACAGGGATCAAACACCATATATTTT
size: .; D: .; J: TRBJ1-2; V: TRBV3-1/TRBV3-2; CDR3: CASSQRRGRGYTF; DNA: TGTGCCAGCAGCCAGCGCAGGGGCCGTGGCTACACCTTC
size: .; D: .; J: TRBJ1-2; V: TRBV7-8; CDR3: CASSLAQDSNYGYTF; DNA: TGTGCCAGCAGCTTAGCCCAAGACAGTAACTATGGCTACACCTTC
size: .; D: .; J: TRBJ2-1; V: TRBV19; CDR3: CASSTLPRSSYNEQFF; DNA: TGTGCCAGTAGTACCCTACCCCGTTCGTCCTACAATGAGCAGTTCTTC